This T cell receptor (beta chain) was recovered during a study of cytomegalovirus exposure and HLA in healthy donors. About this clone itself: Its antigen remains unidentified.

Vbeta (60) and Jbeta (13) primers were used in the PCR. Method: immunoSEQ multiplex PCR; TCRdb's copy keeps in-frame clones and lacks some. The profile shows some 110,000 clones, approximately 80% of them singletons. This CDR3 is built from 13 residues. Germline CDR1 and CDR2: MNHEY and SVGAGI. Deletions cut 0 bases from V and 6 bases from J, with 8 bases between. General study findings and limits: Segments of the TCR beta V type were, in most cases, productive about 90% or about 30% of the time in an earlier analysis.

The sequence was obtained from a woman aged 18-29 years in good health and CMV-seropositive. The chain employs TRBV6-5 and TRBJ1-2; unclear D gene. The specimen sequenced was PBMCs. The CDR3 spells CASSYSWQDGYTF. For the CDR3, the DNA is TGTGCCAGCAGTTACTCGTGGCAGGATGGCTACACCTTC.